This T cell receptor (beta chain) was profiled in a study of T cells after yellow fever vaccination. Study in general: SMART-Seq v4 Ultra Low Input prepared the low-cell-number fractions.

Study-wide results and limits: Post-booster repertoires again held most primary-vaccination clones (roughly 96% CD4, just under 90% CD8).

Of note for this clonotype: Antigen specificity is unknown.

CDR1 and CDR2 from the germline V gene are SGDLS and YYNGEE. Germline trimming cut 2 bases from V and 7 bases from J; bases unmatched to any gene: 7. The CDR3 contains 15 residues. TCRdb re-derived calls from the 5' RACE reads in MiXCR, one entry per CDR3 protein. This repertoire shows about 240,000 distinct CDR3 sequences, about 7% found once; its top ten account for about 0.9%. V and J are TRBV9 and TRBJ2-3; the match to TRBD2 covers 10 bases. The sequenced sample was CD4+ T cells sorted from PBMCs, obtained 15 days after the yellow fever booster vaccination. The sequence was obtained from a man aged 30 to 45 who received the YFV17D yellow fever vaccine. CDR3 sequence: CASSVSSGSGNTQYF. Written as DNA, the CDR3 is TGTGCCAGCAGCGTCTCTAGCGGGAGCGGGAATACGCAGTATTTT.